This T cell receptor (beta chain) was recorded in a study of blood T cells in healthy people across ages. Primed by a sample-barcoded 5' primer and a J-beta primer mix, a second PCR proceeded for roughly 7 to 12 cycles. One entry per CDR3 protein results from TCRdb running MiXCR on the 5' RACE reads. The sample consists of about 2 million distinct CDR3 sequences, approximately 50% of them appearing once. This clonotype was detected only a few times. The CDR3 consists of 13 residues. Deletions cut 0 bases from V and 15 bases from J, with 15 bases between. Per the germline V gene, CDR1 is SGHDN and CDR2 is FVKESK.

Sequences were obtained from blood. This clonotype was obtained from a woman between 40 and 50 years old in good health. The chain is built from TRBV14 and TRBJ2-1; D uncertain. The CDR3 loop is CASSQDRRTVGFF. For the CDR3, the DNA is TGTGCCAGCAGCCAAGATCGTAGGACGGTGGGGTTCTTC.